The 31 T cell receptor beta chains presented below share a single source sample, sequenced in a study of T cells in localized non-small cell lung cancer. Sequencing used immunoSEQ multiplex PCR; TCRdb keeps in-frame clones, though not all of them. The sample records about 25,000 clones, about 88% being singletons. The sample here was peripheral blood, taken before any cancer treatment. These receptors all stem from a female donor older than 55 with stage I lung adenocarcinoma.

V and J are TRBV18 and TRBJ1-2, with a weak D call TRBD1 (5 bases). This CDR3 has 14 amino acids. Trimming shortened V by 6 bases and J by 7 bases, and 18 bases separated the two germline ends. Per the germline V gene, CDR1 is KGHSH and CDR2 is LQKENI. The CDR3 is CASSPAGGGSGYTF. The CDR3 coding sequence is TGTGCCAGCTCCCCCGCGGGGGGGGGAAGTGGCTACACCTTC. The whole variable domain, filled in from reference TRBV18 and TRBJ1-2, reads NAGVMQNPRHLVRRRGQEARLRCSPMKGHSHVYWYRQLPEEGLKFMVYLQKENIIDESGMPKERFSAEFPKEGPSILRIQQVVRGDSAAYFCASSPAGGGSGYTFGSGTRLTVV.

The chain links TRBV5-4 to TRBJ1-6; 10 bases map to TRBD1. Germline lookup yields CDR1 SGHNT and CDR2 YYREEE (reference sequence). CDR3 length: 16 residues. The V and J ends lost 4 bases and 6 bases, in that order; junction bases with no gene match: 7. The CDR3 loop reads CASSPGQGNINSPLHF. The DNA of the CDR3 is TGTGCCAGCAGCCCGGGACAGGGGAATATTAATTCACCCCTCCACTTT.

This clone was recorded only once. The rearrangement uses TRBV27 and TRBJ1-1; D gene unclear. Germline values: CDR1 MNHEY, CDR2 SMNVEV (reference sequence). The V end lost 5 bases, the J end lost 9 bases, and 22 bases lay between the germline ends. The CDR3 covers 15 residues. CDR3 in amino acids: CASSREGLGTFQAFF. In nucleotides, the CDR3 is TGTGCCAGCAGTCGAGAAGGTCTGGGAACATTTCAAGCTTTCTTT.

The chain couples TRBV9 to TRBJ2-1; tentative D call: TRBD2 (5 bases). Germline values: CDR1 SGDLS, CDR2 YYNGEE. The CDR3 runs to 15 residues. The ends were cut back, 4 bases at V and 8 bases at J, with 19 bases in the middle. CDR3: CASSPWESPWDEQFF. The CDR3, as DNA: TGTGCCAGCAGCCCTTGGGAGTCACCCTGGGATGAGCAGTTCTTC.

This chain uses TRBV6-1 with TRBJ1-5, with D possibly matching TRBD1 (5 bases). Germline V gene sequence: CDR1 MNHNS, CDR2 SASEGT. Trimming removed 7 bases from V and 9 bases from J, with 13 bases in between. The length of the CDR3 is 12 residues. DNA for the CDR3: TGTGCCAGCATGGGGCATGGATGGCCCCAGCATTTT. This translates into CASMGHGWPQHF.

V is TRBV6-5 and J is TRBJ1-1; 10 nucleotides match TRBD1. Germline V lookup: CDR1 MNHEY, CDR2 SVGAGI. The CDR3 sequence is 15 residues long. After removal of 2 bases from V and 6 bases from J, the junction contained 6 bases not matched to a gene. Here the CDR3 reads CASSYRTGGLSEAFF. The CDR3 DNA sequence: TGTGCCAGCAGTTACAGGACAGGGGGTCTCTCTGAAGCTTTCTTT.

This clone showed up just once. CDR3 sequence: CASSIERGENTEAFF. The CDR3 DNA reads as TGTGCCAGTAGTATAGAGAGGGGGGAGAACACTGAAGCTTTCTTT. The chain combines TRBV19 with TRBJ1-1; D may be TRBD1 (6 bases). Germline V lookup: CDR1 LNHDA, CDR2 SQIVND (reference sequence). The V and J ends lost 0 bases and 1 base respectively, with 9 bases between them. The CDR3 extends over 15 amino acids.

This chain links TRBV2 with TRBJ1-2, with D unclear. The CDR3 loop spans 14 amino acids. The germline V gene encodes CDR1 SNHLY and CDR2 FYNNEI. The V end lost 5 bases, the J end lost 6 bases, and 16 bases lay between the germline ends. CDR3 amino acids: CASSQTQAINGYTF. The CDR3 region has the DNA TGTGCCAGCAGTCAAACTCAGGCCATAAATGGCTACACCTTC. The full variable domain, completed using reference TRBV2 and TRBJ1-2, is EPEVTQTPSHQVTQMGQEVILRCVPISNHLYFYWYRQILGQKVEFLVSFYNNEISEKSEIFDDQFSVERPDGSNFTLKIRSTKLEDSAMYFCASSQTQAINGYTFGSGTRLTVV.

This clone was picked up one time. The genes are TRBV5-6 and TRBJ1-1; D remains ambiguous. The CDR3 has 15 amino acids. The V and J ends lost 4 bases and 3 bases respectively, with 16 bases between them. The germline V gene has CDR1 SGHDT and CDR2 YYEEEE. In nucleotides, the CDR3 is TGTGCCAGCAGCCTCTCTAGAACCCCTGACACTGAAGCTTTCTTT. Its translation: CASSLSRTPDTEAFF.

The rearrangement links TRBV19 to TRBJ1-2; D is uncertain. With 4 bases removed from V and 6 bases from J, the gap between germline ends came to 6 bases. This CDR3 has 11 residues. Germline V CDR1 and CDR2: LNHDA, SQIVND (reference sequence). DNA of the CDR3: TGTGCCAGTAGTACCCCGAATGGCTACACCTTC. Translating gives CASSTPNGYTF.

This clone was observed a few times. CDR3 in amino acids: CASSQVVGLGTEAFF. The CDR3 DNA sequence: TGCGCCAGCAGCCAAGTCGTGGGGTTGGGGACTGAAGCTTTCTTT. The chain uses TRBV4-1 and TRBJ1-1; D gene ambiguous. With 1 base removed from V and 5 bases from J, the gap between germline ends came to 14 bases. Germline V gene lookup returns CDR1 MGHRA and CDR2 YSYEKL. The CDR3 covers 15 residues.

This chain links TRBV29-1 with TRBJ2-2; 10 bases map to TRBD1. This CDR3 has 15 amino acids. In germline, CDR1 is SQVTM, CDR2 ANQGSEA. V gave up 5 bases and J gave up 6 bases; unmatched junction bases: 9. CDR3 loop: CSVNGQGGIPGELFF. Here the CDR3 DNA reads TGCAGCGTTAACGGACAGGGGGGGATTCCCGGGGAGCTGTTTTTT.

The chain joins TRBV14 to TRBJ1-1; 12 nucleotides agree with TRBD1. Germline V gene data show CDR1 as SGHDN and CDR2 as FVKESK. The CDR3 length is 15 residues. V was clipped by 5 bases and J by 4 bases; unmatched bases: 5. The CDR3 loop is CASSNRDRGLTEAFF. CDR3 bases: TGTGCCAGCAGCAACCGGGACAGGGGGCTCACTGAAGCTTTCTTT.

V gene TRBV6-1 combines with J gene TRBJ2-7, with 7 nucleotides matching TRBD1. CDR1 MNHNS and CDR2 SASEGT come from the germline V gene. V shed 6 bases, J shed 3 bases, and the junction held 5 bases outside the gene matches. This CDR3 spans 13 amino acids. CDR3 region: CASSRDSVYEQYF. Written as DNA, the CDR3 is TGTGCCAGCAGCCGGGACAGCGTCTACGAGCAGTACTTC.

The chain couples TRBV5-4 to TRBJ2-5, with D perhaps matching TRBD1 (6 bases). The V gene's germline CDR1 is SGHNT and CDR2 YYREEE (reference sequence). CDR3 length equals 16 residues. Trimming stripped 0 bases from V and 2 bases from J, with 14 bases between. CDR3 sequence: CASSLVGRTGQETQYF. The CDR3 coding sequence is TGTGCCAGCAGCTTGGTGGGACGTACAGGGCAAGAGACCCAGTACTTC.

This chain joins TRBV14 and TRBJ2-2; D might be TRBD2 (5 bases). The V and J ends lost 3 bases and 7 bases respectively, with 9 bases between them. In germline, CDR1 is SGHDN, CDR2 FVKESK. There are 13 residues in the CDR3. This chain's CDR3 is CASSHQRIGELFF. The CDR3 DNA reads as TGTGCCAGCAGCCACCAGCGGATCGGGGAGCTGTTTTTT.

CDR3 DNA sequence: TGTGCCAGCAGCCTGCGGGCAGGGGGAAGCTCTGGAAACACCATATATTTT. Translated: CASSLRAGGSSGNTIYF. The chain combines TRBV7-2 with TRBJ1-3, with 7 bases that match TRBD1. Per the germline V gene, CDR1 is SGHTA and CDR2 is FQGNSA. The junction had 10 bases not matched to a gene; V was cut back by 5 bases and J by 0 bases. This CDR3 spans 17 amino acids.

V usage is TRBV6-5 and J usage is TRBJ1-2; the D is unclear. Germline V gene lookup returns CDR1 MNHEY and CDR2 SVGAGI. The CDR3 has 13 residues. Trimming removed 3 bases from V and 4 bases from J, with 9 bases in between. CDR3 nucleotide sequence: TGTGCCAGCAGTTATGGGCCAGTCTATGGCTACACCTTC. Translated, it gives CASSYGPVYGYTF.

The chain combines TRBV5-6 with TRBJ1-1, with 8 bases aligning to TRBD1. Germline V lookup: CDR1 SGHDT, CDR2 YYEEEE. V lost 0 bases to trimming and J lost 4 bases; unmatched junction nucleotides: 5. This CDR3 has 15 amino acids. CDR3 in DNA: TGTGCCAGCAGCTTGGGTGACAGGGGCACCACTGAAGCTTTCTTT. This encodes CASSLGDRGTTEAFF.

V is TRBV4-1 and J is TRBJ1-1, with a tentative D call TRBD1 (5 bases). CDR3 size: 16 residues. With 0 bases removed from V and 0 bases from J, the gap between germline ends came to 11 bases. Per germline, CDR1 MGHRA and CDR2 YSYEKL. The CDR3 region has the DNA TGCGCCAGCAGCCAAGATTGGGCAGGGATGAACACTGAAGCTTTCTTT. Translation gives CASSQDWAGMNTEAFF.

V usage is TRBV14 and J usage is TRBJ2-5; the match to TRBD2 covers 8 bases. V shed 1 base and J 4 bases; nucleotides not matched to a gene: 5. The CDR3 contains 15 residues. Per the germline V gene, CDR1 is SGHDN and CDR2 is FVKESK. The CDR3 loop reads CASSQVRGGLETQYF. Written as DNA, the CDR3 is TGTGCCAGCAGCCAAGTACGGGGGGGCCTAGAGACCCAGTACTTC.

Here the CDR3 DNA reads TGTGCCAGCAGCATCCGGGGAGGGGGCAAGGACGAGCAGTACTTC. Its protein product is CASSIRGGGKDEQYF. The chain has TRBV11-3 and TRBJ2-7, with D perhaps matching TRBD1 or TRBD2 (7 bases each). V lost 5 bases, J lost 5 bases, and 19 bases lay in between. This CDR3 is built from 15 residues. From germline, CDR1 is SGHNT and CDR2 YENEEA.

This chain uses TRBV21-1 with TRBJ2-7; the table gives TRBD1 as D, unverified against the DNA. TRBV21-1 counts as a pseudogene. This CDR3 spans 16 amino acids. The CDR3 bases are TGTGCCAGCAGCCTCCACGGGCAGGGCATCGTCTACGAGCAGTACTTC. This gives the protein CASSLHGQGIVYEQYF.

The chain combines TRBV5-6 with TRBJ1-2, with D hard to call. Trimming left V 0 bases short and J 1 base short, with 10 bases between. The CDR3 runs to 15 residues. The germline CDR1 and CDR2 sequences are SGHDT and YYEEEE. CDR3: CASSLDRLLNYGYTF. CDR3 nucleotides: TGTGCCAGCAGCTTGGACAGACTACTTAACTATGGCTACACCTTC.

The genes are TRBV11-2 and TRBJ2-1; D is undetermined. The CDR3 consists of 12 residues. V was clipped by 2 bases and J by 9 bases, with 8 bases between them. Germline CDR1 reads SGHAT; CDR2 reads FQNNGV. CDR3 DNA: TGTGCCAGCAGCTTACAATCGGGTGAGCAGTTCTTC. Residues: CASSLQSGEQFF.

The rearrangement uses TRBV2 and TRBJ1-2; D is uncertain. Trimming took off 10 bases at V and 1 base at J, with 13 bases between the two ends. The germline gives CDR1 SNHLY, CDR2 FYNNEI. The CDR3 loop spans 13 amino acids. In DNA, the CDR3 is TGTGCCATTTTGGAGGGTCTTAACTATGGCTACACCTTC. Protein product: CAILEGLNYGYTF. Combining the CDR3 with reference TRBV2 and TRBJ1-2 gives the whole variable domain EPEVTQTPSHQVTQMGQEVILRCVPISNHLYFYWYRQILGQKVEFLVSFYNNEISEKSEIFDDQFSVERPDGSNFTLKIRSTKLEDSAMYFCAILEGLNYGYTFGSGTRLTVV.

The V and J genes are TRBV19 and TRBJ1-1, with 8 positions matching TRBD1. V shed 3 bases and J 5 bases; nucleotides not matched to a gene: 5. Germline V lookup: CDR1 LNHDA, CDR2 SQIVND (reference sequence). The CDR3 sequence is 14 residues long. The chain's CDR3 is CASSITGGVTEAFF. The DNA for the CDR3 is TGTGCCAGTAGTATTACAGGGGGGGTGACTGAAGCTTTCTTT. The full variable domain, its missing parts supplied by reference TRBV19 and TRBJ1-1, is DGGITQSPKYLFRKEGQNVTLSCEQNLNHDAMYWYRQDPGQGLRLIYYSQIVNDFQKGDIAEGYSVSREKKESFPLTVTSAQKNPTAFYLCASSITGGVTEAFFGQGTRLTVV.

The chain carries TRBV9 and TRBJ2-2; 15 bases are a match to TRBD2. Germline lookup yields CDR1 SGDLS and CDR2 YYNGEE. The CDR3 runs to 18 residues. V was pared by 4 bases and J by 0 bases, with 4 bases of the junction left unmatched. The CDR3 DNA is TGTGCCAGCAGCTTAGGGACTAGCGGGGGGCCGAACACCGGGGAGCTGTTTTTT. It translates to CASSLGTSGGPNTGELFF.

The chain couples TRBV6-1 to TRBJ1-2; D gene uncertain. Deletions cut 1 base from V and 4 bases from J, with 13 bases between. This CDR3 contains 15 residues. Looked up from germline, CDR1 is MNHNS and CDR2 is SASEGT. This CDR3 is CASSEEGSARYGYTF. Written as DNA, the CDR3 is TGTGCCAGCAGTGAAGAGGGCAGCGCCCGCTATGGCTACACCTTC.

The count of this clone is one. V gene TRBV7-6 combines with J gene TRBJ1-1; TRBD1 might be the D (5 bases). In germline, CDR1 is SGHVS, CDR2 FNYEAQ. The CDR3 length is 14 residues. V lost 2 bases, J lost 4 bases, and 11 bases lay in between. Here the CDR3 DNA reads TGTGCCAGCAGCTTATCCGGGACTGGCACTGAAGCTTTCTTT. Its translation: CASSLSGTGTEAFF. Supplemented by reference TRBV7-6 and TRBJ1-1, the full variable domain reads GAGVSQSPRYKVTKRGQDVALRCDPISGHVSLYWYRQALGQGPEFLTYFNYEAQQDKSGLPNDRFSAERPEGSISTLTIQRTEQRDSAMYRCASSLSGTGTEAFFGQGTRLTVV.

This clone was counted a single time. The rearrangement uses TRBV10-3 and TRBJ2-5; TRBD2 matches 9 bases. Germline CDR1 reads ENHRY; CDR2 reads SYGVKD. The CDR3 consists of 16 residues. Losses at the gene ends were 1 base for V and 1 base for J; bases not matched to a gene: 4. This CDR3 is CAISEYLAGPQETQYF. The CDR3 coding sequence is TGTGCCATCAGTGAGTACCTAGCGGGACCCCAAGAGACCCAGTACTTC.